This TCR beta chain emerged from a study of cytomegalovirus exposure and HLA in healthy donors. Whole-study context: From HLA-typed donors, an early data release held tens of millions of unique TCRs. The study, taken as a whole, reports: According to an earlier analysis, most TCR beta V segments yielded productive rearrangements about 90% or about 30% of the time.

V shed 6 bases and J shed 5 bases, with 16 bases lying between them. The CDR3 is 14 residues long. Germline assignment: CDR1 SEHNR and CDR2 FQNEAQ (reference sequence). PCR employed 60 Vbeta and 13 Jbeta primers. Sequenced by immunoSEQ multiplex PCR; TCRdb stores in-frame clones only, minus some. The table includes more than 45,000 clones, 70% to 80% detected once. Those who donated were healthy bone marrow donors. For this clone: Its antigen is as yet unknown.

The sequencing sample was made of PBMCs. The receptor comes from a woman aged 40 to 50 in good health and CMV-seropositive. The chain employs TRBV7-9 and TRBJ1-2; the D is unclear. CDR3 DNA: TGTGCCAGCAGTCCTATACCGGGGTTTTATGGCTACACCTTC. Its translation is CASSPIPGFYGYTF.